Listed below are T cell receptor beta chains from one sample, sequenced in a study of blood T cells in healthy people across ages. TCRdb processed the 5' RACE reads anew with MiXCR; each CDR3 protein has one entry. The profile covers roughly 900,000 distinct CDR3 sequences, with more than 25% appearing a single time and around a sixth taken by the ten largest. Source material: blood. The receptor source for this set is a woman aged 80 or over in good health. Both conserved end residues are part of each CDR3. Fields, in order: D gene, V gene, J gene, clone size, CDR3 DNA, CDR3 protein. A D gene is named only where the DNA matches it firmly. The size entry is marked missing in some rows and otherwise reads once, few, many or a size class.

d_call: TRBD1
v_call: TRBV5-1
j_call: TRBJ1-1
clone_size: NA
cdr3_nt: TGCGCCAGCAGCAGCCGACAGGGAGGGGGTCGAGGCACTGAAGCTTTCTTT
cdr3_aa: CASSSRQGGGRGTEAFF

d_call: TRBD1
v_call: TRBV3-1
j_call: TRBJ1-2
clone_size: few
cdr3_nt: TGTGCCAGCAATACAGGGGGCTATGGCTACACCTTC
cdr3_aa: CASNTGGYGYTF

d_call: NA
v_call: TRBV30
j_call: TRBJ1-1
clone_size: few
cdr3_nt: TGTGCCTGGAGTCCTTTGTCTGGGCTCCTGAACACTGAAGCTTTCTTT
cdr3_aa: CAWSPLSGLLNTEAFF

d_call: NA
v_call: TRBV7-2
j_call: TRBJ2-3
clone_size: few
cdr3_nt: TGTGCCAGCAGCTTAAGACAGGCCACAGATACGCAGTATTTT
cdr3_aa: CASSLRQATDTQYF

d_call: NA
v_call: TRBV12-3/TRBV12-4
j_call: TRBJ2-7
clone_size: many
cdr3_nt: TGTGCCAGCAGTTTAGACCGGGGGCAGTACTTC
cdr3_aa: CASSLDRGQYF

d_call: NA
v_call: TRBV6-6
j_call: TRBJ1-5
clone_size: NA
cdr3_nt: TGTGCCAGCAGTCCCCTCGCCCAGGGATCGAATCGGCCCCAGCATTTT
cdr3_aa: CASSPLAQGSNRPQHF

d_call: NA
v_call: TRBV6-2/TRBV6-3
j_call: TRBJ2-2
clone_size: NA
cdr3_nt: TGTGCCAGCAGCTCTGTAAACCCCGGGGAGCTGTTTTTT
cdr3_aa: CASSSVNPGELFF

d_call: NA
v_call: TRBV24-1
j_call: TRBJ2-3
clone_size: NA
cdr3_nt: TGTGCCACCAGTGATTTCGAGGGGCGAGGCACAGATACGCAGTATTTT
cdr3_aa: CATSDFEGRGTDTQYF

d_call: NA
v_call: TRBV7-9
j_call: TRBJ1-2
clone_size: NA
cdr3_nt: TGTGCCAGCAGCCCCACAGGCTATATGGGAGACTACACCTTC
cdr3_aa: CASSPTGYMGDYTF

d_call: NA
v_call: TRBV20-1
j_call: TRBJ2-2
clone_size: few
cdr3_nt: TGCAGTGCCCGAGATGCACCCGGGGAGCTGTTTTTT
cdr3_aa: CSARDAPGELFF

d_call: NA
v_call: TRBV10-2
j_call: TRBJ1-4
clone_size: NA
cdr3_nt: TGCGCCAGCACTGGGGGGTCTAATGAAAAACTGTTTTTT
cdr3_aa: CASTGGSNEKLFF

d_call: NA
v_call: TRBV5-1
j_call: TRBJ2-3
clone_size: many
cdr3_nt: TGCGCCAGCAGCTTTTATCACGAAGATACGCAGTATTTT
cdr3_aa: CASSFYHEDTQYF

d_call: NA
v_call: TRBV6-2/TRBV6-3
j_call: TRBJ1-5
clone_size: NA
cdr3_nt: TGTGCCAGCAGTTACGGGATGGAGAGTCAGCCCCAGCATTTT
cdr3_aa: CASSYGMESQPQHF

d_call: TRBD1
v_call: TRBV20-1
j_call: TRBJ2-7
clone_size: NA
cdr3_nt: TGCAGTGCCAGAACACAGGGGGTCGGCTACGAGCAGTACTTC
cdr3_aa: CSARTQGVGYEQYF

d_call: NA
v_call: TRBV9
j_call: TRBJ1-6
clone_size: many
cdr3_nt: TGTGCCAGCAGCCCCAGGAGGGGGAATTCACCCCTCCACTTT
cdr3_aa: CASSPRRGNSPLHF

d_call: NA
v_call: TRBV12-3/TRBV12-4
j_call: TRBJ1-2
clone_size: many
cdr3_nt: TGTGCCAGCAGTTTAGCAGGGTACTATGGCTACACCTTC
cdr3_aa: CASSLAGYYGYTF

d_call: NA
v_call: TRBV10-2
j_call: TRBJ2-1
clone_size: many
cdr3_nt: TGCGCCAGCAGTGGAACTGCGGCATACAATGAGCAGTTCTTC
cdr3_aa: CASSGTAAYNEQFF

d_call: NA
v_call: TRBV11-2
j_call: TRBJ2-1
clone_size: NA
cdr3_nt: TGTGCCAGCAGCCGAACCTACAATGAGCAGTTCTTC
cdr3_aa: CASSRTYNEQFF

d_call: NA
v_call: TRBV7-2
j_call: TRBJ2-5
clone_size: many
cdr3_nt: TGTGCCAGCAGCCCAGCCTTAGAGACCCAGTACTTC
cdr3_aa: CASSPALETQYF

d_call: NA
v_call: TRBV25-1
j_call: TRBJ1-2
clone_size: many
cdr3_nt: TGTGCCAGCAGTGAATATGGCAGTGATGGATCCTACACCTTC
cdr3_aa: CASSEYGSDGSYTF